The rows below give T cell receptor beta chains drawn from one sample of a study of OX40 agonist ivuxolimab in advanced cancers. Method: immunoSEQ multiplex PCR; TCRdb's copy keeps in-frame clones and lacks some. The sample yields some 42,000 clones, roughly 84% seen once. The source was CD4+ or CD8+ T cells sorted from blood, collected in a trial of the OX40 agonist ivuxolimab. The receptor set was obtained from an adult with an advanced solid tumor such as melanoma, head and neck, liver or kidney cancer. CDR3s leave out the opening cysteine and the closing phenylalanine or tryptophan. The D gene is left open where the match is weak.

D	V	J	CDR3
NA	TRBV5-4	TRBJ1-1	ASSLDQGAEAF
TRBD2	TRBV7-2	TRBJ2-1	ASSRTSGRLYNEQF
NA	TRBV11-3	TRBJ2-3	ASSSARGARGDTQY
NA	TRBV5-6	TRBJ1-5	ASSLSRGGWQPQH
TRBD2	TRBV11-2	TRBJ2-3	ASSSPQAGETDTQY
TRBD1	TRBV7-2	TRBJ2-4	ASRLGQGVKNIQY
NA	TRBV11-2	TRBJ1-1	ASSPPGQMNTEAF
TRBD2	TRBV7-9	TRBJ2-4	ASSLFTSGVAKNIQY
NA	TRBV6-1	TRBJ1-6	ASTVGPYNSPLH
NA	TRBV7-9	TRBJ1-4	ASGDGNEKLF
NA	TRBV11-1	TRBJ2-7	ASSFPGTNYEQC